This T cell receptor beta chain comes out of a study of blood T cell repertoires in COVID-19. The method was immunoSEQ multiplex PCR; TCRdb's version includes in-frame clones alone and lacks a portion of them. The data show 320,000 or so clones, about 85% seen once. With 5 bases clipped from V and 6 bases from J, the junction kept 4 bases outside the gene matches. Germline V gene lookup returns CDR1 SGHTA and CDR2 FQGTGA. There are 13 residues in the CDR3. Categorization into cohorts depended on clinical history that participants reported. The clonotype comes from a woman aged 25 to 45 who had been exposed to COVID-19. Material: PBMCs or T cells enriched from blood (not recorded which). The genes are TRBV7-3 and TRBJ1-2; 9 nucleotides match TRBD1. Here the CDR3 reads CASSLTGGHGYTF. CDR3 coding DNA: TGTGCCAGCAGCCTTACAGGGGGCCATGGCTACACCTTC.